This T cell receptor (beta chain) was sequenced during a study of blood T cell repertoires in COVID-19. Study context: Acute and convalescent COVID-19 specimens originated in the United States, Italy and Spain. The cDNA or gDNA used as material had been derived from T cells, B-cell-depleted T cells, or PBMCs.

The table came from immunoSEQ multiplex PCR; TCRdb's copy has only in-frame clones and leaves some out. This table has 250,000 or so clones, around nine tenths appearing once. Per the germline V gene, CDR1 is MNHEY and CDR2 is SVGAGI. V was trimmed by 6 bases and J by 6 bases, leaving 20 bases between them. CDR3 length equals 15 residues. This clonotype was sampled from a man older than 75 with acute or convalescent COVID-19. This rearrangement joins TRBV6-5 to TRBJ1-2; D gene unclear. Sequenced input: peripheral blood. CDR3 nucleotide sequence: TGTGCCAGCAGCCCGACCTGGGCTCGGCCGGATGGCTACACCTTC. Protein product: CASSPTWARPDGYTF.